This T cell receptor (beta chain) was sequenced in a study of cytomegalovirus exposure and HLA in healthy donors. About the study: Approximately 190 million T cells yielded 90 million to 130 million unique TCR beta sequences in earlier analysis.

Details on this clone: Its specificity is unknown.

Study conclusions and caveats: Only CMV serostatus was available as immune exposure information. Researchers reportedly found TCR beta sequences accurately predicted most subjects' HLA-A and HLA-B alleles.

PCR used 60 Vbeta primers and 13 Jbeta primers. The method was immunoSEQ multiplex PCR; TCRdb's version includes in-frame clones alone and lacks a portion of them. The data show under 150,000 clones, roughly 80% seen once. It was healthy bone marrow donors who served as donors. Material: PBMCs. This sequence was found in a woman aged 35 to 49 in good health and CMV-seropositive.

This CDR3 reads CASSGFATNEKLFF. The CDR3 DNA reads TGTGCCAGCTCCGGTTTTGCAACTAATGAAAAACTGTTTTTT. The V call is TRBV18, the J call TRBJ1-4; unclear D gene. The CDR3 spans 14 residues. Trimming removed 6 bases at V and 0 bases at J, with 8 bases between. In germline, CDR1 is KGHSH, CDR2 LQKENI. Drawing the rest from reference TRBV18 and TRBJ1-4, the complete variable domain is NAGVMQNPRHLVRRRGQEARLRCSPMKGHSHVYWYRQLPEEGLKFMVYLQKENIIDESGMPKERFSAEFPKEGPSILRIQQVVRGDSAAYFCASSGFATNEKLFFGSGTQLSVL.